What follows are 30 T cell receptor beta chains derived from one specimen sequenced in a study of cytomegalovirus exposure and HLA in healthy donors. Researchers ran the PCR with 60 Vbeta and 13 Jbeta primers. Sequencing used immunoSEQ multiplex PCR; TCRdb keeps in-frame clones, though not all of them. The sample contains about 260,000 clones, just under 85% of which appear only once. Sequenced material: PBMCs. The receptors derive from a woman between 40 and 55 years old in good health and CMV-seropositive.

This chain joins TRBV9 and TRBJ2-5; a possible D gene is TRBD2 (6 bases). The V gene lost 4 bases and the J gene lost 5 bases, with 18 bases spanning the gap. This CDR3 region has 15 residues. Germline loops: CDR1 SGDLS, CDR2 YYNGEE. The CDR3 bases are TGTGCCAGCAGCCCCCGTAGTAGCGGCGAGGAGACCCAGTACTTC. Its protein product is CASSPRSSGEETQYF.

V gene TRBV13 combines with J gene TRBJ2-7; maybe TRBD1 (6 bases). With 5 bases removed from V and 6 bases from J, the gap between germline ends came to 20 bases. The CDR3 is 15 residues long. Germline CDR1 reads PRHDT; CDR2 reads FYEKMQ (reference sequence). The CDR3: CASSPPAPARGEQYF. DNA of the CDR3: TGTGCCAGCAGCCCCCCGGCTCCCGCCAGGGGCGAGCAGTACTTC.

V is TRBV6-4 and J is TRBJ1-1; 9 bases fit TRBD1. The length of the CDR3 is 14 residues. Germline CDR1 reads MRHNA; CDR2 reads SNTAGT. V trimming: 6 bases; J trimming: 1 base; junction bases outside the gene matches: 3. CDR3 sequence reads: CASRLTGGNTEAFF. The CDR3 coding sequence is TGTGCCAGCAGGCTGACAGGGGGGAACACTGAAGCTTTCTTT.

The V call is TRBV7-8, the J call TRBJ2-6, with D maybe TRBD1 (6 bases). V was pared by 5 bases and J by 2 bases, with 10 bases between. This CDR3 has 15 residues. Germline CDR1 reads SGHVS; CDR2 reads FQNEAQ. The CDR3 coding sequence is TGTGCCAGCAGCCAAGAGGGGGCTGGGGCCAACGTCCTGACTTTC. This codes for CASSQEGAGANVLTF.

In DNA, the CDR3 is TGCGCCAGCAGCCAAGAAGTGGACTTCTCCTACGAGCAGTACTTC. Protein: CASSQEVDFSYEQYF. V usage is TRBV4-3 and J usage is TRBJ2-7; maybe TRBD2 (5 bases). The germline V and J ends were trimmed by 0 bases and 0 bases, with 9 bases remaining between them. CDR3 length equals 15 residues. Germline V lookup: CDR1 LGHNA, CDR2 YSLEER.

This clone was detected only a few times. The V call is TRBV2, the J call TRBJ2-3, with 11 bases aligning to TRBD2. The CDR3 consists of 14 residues. From germline, CDR1 is SNHLY and CDR2 FYNNEI. J gave up 8 bases and V 2 bases, and 3 bases lay outside the gene matches. As DNA, the CDR3 is TGTGCCAGCAGTGAAACCCTAGCGGGAGGTACGCAGTATTTT. Its protein product is CASSETLAGGTQYF.

V and J are TRBV5-5 and TRBJ2-3; 13 bases are shared with TRBD2. Germline CDR1 and CDR2: SGHKS and YYEKEE (reference sequence). Losses at the gene ends were 0 bases for V and 5 bases for J; bases not matched to a gene: 3. The length of the CDR3 is 16 residues. CDR3 nucleotides: TGTGCCAGCAGCTTGGGGGGGACTAGCGGGATAGATACGCAGTATTTT. It translates to CASSLGGTSGIDTQYF.

The genes are TRBV28 and TRBJ2-1; D call uncertain. The CDR3 contains 11 residues. Germline-derived CDR1 and CDR2 are MDHEN and SYDVKM. Trimming took off 4 bases at V and 8 bases at J, with 6 bases between the two ends. DNA for the CDR3: TGTGCCAGCAGTTCTAGGTATGAGCAGTTCTTC. Protein sequence: CASSSRYEQFF.

The genes are TRBV5-6 and TRBJ2-7, with 8 bases matching TRBD2. With V trimmed by 4 bases and J by 1 base, 10 bases remained unmatched. CDR3 length: 16 amino acids. Per germline, CDR1 SGHDT and CDR2 YYEEEE. DNA of the CDR3: TGTGCCAGCAGCGTCTCCCAACTAGCGGAGTCCTACGAGCAGTACTTC. Translation gives CASSVSQLAESYEQYF.

V gene TRBV25-1 combines with J gene TRBJ2-1, with 8 bases that match TRBD2. This CDR3 is built from 14 residues. CDR1 and CDR2 from the germline V gene are MGHDK and SYGVNS. J gave up 5 bases and V 8 bases, and 8 bases lay outside the gene matches. CDR3 region: CASRWASGHNEQFF. In DNA form, the CDR3 reads TGTGCCAGCCGGTGGGCTAGCGGGCACAATGAGCAGTTCTTC.

The chain is built from TRBV5-6 and TRBJ1-2, with 9 bases aligning to TRBD1. Trimming removed 6 bases from V and 1 base from J; junction bases left unmatched: 10. CDR3 length: 16 residues. CDR1 is SGHDT and CDR2 is YYEEEE in the germline V gene. The CDR3: CASTLRTGAFNYGYTF. The CDR3 DNA is TGTGCCAGCACCCTTAGGACAGGGGCTTTTAACTATGGCTACACCTTC.

The V call is TRBV7-6, the J call TRBJ2-2; 10 bases align to TRBD2. Germline CDR1 and CDR2: SGHVS and FNYEAQ. There are 18 residues in the CDR3. The V and J ends lost 2 bases and 6 bases, in that order; junction bases with no gene match: 12. CDR3 amino acids: CASSLPSGSGVRAGELFF. Written as DNA, the CDR3 is TGTGCCAGCAGCTTACCTAGCGGGAGTGGGGTTCGGGCCGGGGAGCTGTTTTTT. Drawing the rest from reference TRBV7-6 and TRBJ2-2, the complete variable domain is GAGVSQSPRYKVTKRGQDVALRCDPISGHVSLYWYRQALGQGPEFLTYFNYEAQQDKSGLPNDRFSAERPEGSISTLTIQRTEQRDSAMYRCASSLPSGSGVRAGELFFGEGSRLTVL.

The CDR3 region has the DNA TGTGCCAGCAGCTGGGCGGGACAGGCGGAGCCCCAGCATTTT. Residues: CASSWAGQAEPQHF. The chain is built from TRBV5-5 and TRBJ1-5; 8 bases align to TRBD1. The germline gives CDR1 SGHKS, CDR2 YYEKEE (reference sequence). V trimming: 3 bases; J trimming: 8 bases; junction bases outside the gene matches: 7. The CDR3 covers 14 residues. Full variable domain (outside the CDR3, taken from reference TRBV5-5 and TRBJ1-5): DAGVTQSPTHLIKTRGQQVTLRCSPISGHKSVSWYQQVLGQGPQFIFQYYEKEERGRGNFPDRFSARQFPNYSSELNVNALLLGDSALYLCASSWAGQAEPQHFGDGTRLSIL.

The gene calls are TRBV6-1 and TRBJ2-7; TRBD1 matches at 7 bases. Trimming cost V 4 bases and J 2 bases; bases outside gene matches: 8. The CDR3 sequence is 15 residues long. The germline CDR1 and CDR2 sequences are MNHNS and SASEGT. The CDR3 DNA reads TGTGCCAGCAGTGTCCCGGGACAGATTCCCTACGAGCAGTACTTC. Amino acid sequence: CASSVPGQIPYEQYF.

The genes are TRBV4-1 and TRBJ2-3; 9 bases map to TRBD2. Germline V gives CDR1 MGHRA, CDR2 YSYEKL. Unmatched junction bases numbered 6, after V lost 0 bases and J lost 2 bases. There are 17 residues in the CDR3. The DNA for the CDR3 is TGCGCCAGCAGCCAAGATTGGCTAGCGGGGCTCACAGATACGCAGTATTTT. As protein: CASSQDWLAGLTDTQYF.

The chain links TRBV6-6 to TRBJ2-7; D may be TRBD2 (5 bases). Germline V lookup: CDR1 MNHNY, CDR2 SVGAGI (reference sequence). The CDR3 is 15 amino acids. Trimming removed 5 bases at V and 1 base at J, with 15 bases between. As DNA, the CDR3 is TGTGCCAGCAGTCTCGCTAGCTCCCGGTCCTACGAGCAGTACTTC. Its translation is CASSLASSRSYEQYF.

This rearrangement joins TRBV27 to TRBJ1-5; 7 bases align to TRBD1. After removal of 6 bases from V and 6 bases from J, the junction contained 2 bases not matched to a gene. This CDR3 has 12 residues. Germline V CDR1 and CDR2: MNHEY, SMNVEV (reference sequence). The CDR3 sequence: CASRAGGQPQHF. The CDR3 region has the DNA TGTGCCAGCAGGGCAGGGGGTCAGCCCCAGCATTTT.

The V call is TRBV29-1, the J call TRBJ2-5; TRBD1 aligns across 8 bases. Trimming at V came to 6 bases and at J to 4 bases, leaving 7 bases not matched to a gene. This CDR3 is 13 amino acids long. Germline V gene sequence: CDR1 SQVTM, CDR2 ANQGSEA. CDR3: CSVPGQVGETQYF. As DNA, the CDR3 is TGCAGCGTCCCGGGACAGGTGGGAGAGACCCAGTACTTC.

The gene calls are TRBV2 and TRBJ1-1, with D possibly matching TRBD1 (6 bases). V was cut by 4 bases and J by 4 bases, with 13 bases left in between. This CDR3 comprises 14 residues. CDR1 and CDR2 (germline): SNHLY, FYNNEI. CDR3 region: CASSVYRDATEAFF. The CDR3 region has the DNA TGTGCCAGCAGTGTGTACAGGGACGCCACTGAAGCTTTCTTT.

V usage is TRBV28 and J usage is TRBJ1-6, with TRBD1 as a possible D gene (6 bases). The CDR3 is 19 residues long. V lost 2 bases, J lost 4 bases, and 21 bases lay in between. Germline CDR1 is MDHEN and CDR2 is SYDVKM. In nucleotides, the CDR3 is TGTGCCAGCAGTTTAGGTTCGGGCCAATCAGGGGCGTATAATTCACCCCTCCACTTT. Translated, it gives CASSLGSGQSGAYNSPLHF.

The V call is TRBV19, the J call TRBJ2-5; 7 nucleotides match TRBD1. V dropped 3 bases and J dropped 5; count of bases not matched to a gene: 6. Germline V gives CDR1 LNHDA, CDR2 SQIVND (reference sequence). The CDR3 extends over 14 amino acids. CDR3 sequence reads: CASSITGVRETQYF. DNA for the CDR3: TGTGCCAGTAGTATTACAGGGGTAAGGGAGACCCAGTACTTC.

This chain uses TRBV19 with TRBJ1-5; D unclear. With 3 bases removed from V and 2 bases from J, the gap between germline ends came to 14 bases. The length of the CDR3 is 16 residues. Germline loops: CDR1 LNHDA, CDR2 SQIVND (reference sequence). In nucleotides, the CDR3 is TGTGCCAGTAGTATCCCGGGAGGTCCGGGCAATCAGCCCCAGCATTTT. It encodes CASSIPGGPGNQPQHF.

As concerns this clone: One junction end disagrees with the germline gene, perhaps due to a read error. The V gene is TRBV7-9, the J gene TRBJ1-1; D call uncertain. CDR1 and CDR2 from the germline V gene are SEHNR and FQNEAQ (reference sequence). The CDR3 runs to 14 residues. The CDR3 spells CTSSLGLMNTEAFF. In DNA, the CDR3 is TGTACCAGCAGCTTAGGTTTAATGAACACTGAAGCTTTCTTT.

The rearrangement joins TRBV7-2 to TRBJ1-1; perhaps TRBD1 as D (5 bases). CDR3 length: 14 amino acids. V lost 6 bases, J lost 4 bases, and 15 bases lay in between. Germline V lookup: CDR1 SGHTA, CDR2 FQGNSA. CDR3 region: CASSKTRAVTEAFF. The CDR3 region has the DNA TGTGCCAGCAGTAAAACCAGGGCTGTCACTGAAGCTTTCTTT. Complete variable domain (other parts from reference TRBV7-2 and TRBJ1-1): GAGVSQSPSNKVTEKGKDVELRCDPISGHTALYWYRQSLGQGLEFLIYFQGNSAPDKSGLPSDRFSAERTGGSVSTLTIQRTQQEDSAVYLCASSKTRAVTEAFFGQGTRLTVV.

The chain links TRBV27 to TRBJ2-1, with 12 bases fitting TRBD2. J gave up 9 bases and V 8 bases, and 5 bases lay outside the gene matches. The CDR3 length is 13 residues. The germline V gene encodes CDR1 MNHEY and CDR2 SMNVEV (reference sequence). CDR3 protein: CASRTSGNLEQFF. The CDR3 DNA is TGTGCCAGCCGGACTAGCGGGAATCTTGAGCAGTTCTTC.

There are a few counts of this clone. The V call is TRBV2, the J call TRBJ1-2; 7 bases align to TRBD1. Germline lookup yields CDR1 SNHLY and CDR2 FYNNEI. With V trimmed by 6 bases and J by 4 bases, 14 bases remained unmatched. The length of the CDR3 is 16 residues. As DNA, the CDR3 is TGTGCCAGCAGCAGGGGACAGTCGGACACCATCTATGGCTACACCTTC. It specifies CASSRGQSDTIYGYTF.

The rearrangement links TRBV25-1 to TRBJ2-7; 9 bases match TRBD1. Germline trimming cut 4 bases from V and 4 bases from J; bases unmatched to any gene: 5. This CDR3 has 14 residues. Germline values: CDR1 MGHDK, CDR2 SYGVNS. This CDR3 reads CASSGADRGYEQYF. The CDR3 region has the DNA TGTGCCAGCAGTGGAGCGGACAGGGGTTACGAGCAGTACTTC.

The gene calls are TRBV2 and TRBJ2-7, with TRBD1 matching 8 bases. The V segment lost 4 bases and the J segment 6 bases; nucleotides outside the gene matches: 8. The CDR3 length is 14 residues. The germline V gene encodes CDR1 SNHLY and CDR2 FYNNEI. CDR3 loop: CASSGLAGGGEQYF. The CDR3 DNA sequence: TGTGCCAGCAGTGGCTTGGCAGGGGGCGGCGAGCAGTACTTC.

A few counts support this clone. The J gene is TRBJ2-2, the V gene TRBV2; 14 nucleotides line up with TRBD2. The CDR3 covers 19 residues. The trim removed 7 bases at V and 1 base at J, leaving 11 bases unmatched. The germline gives CDR1 SNHLY, CDR2 FYNNEI. The CDR3 is CASTREGLAGVGNTGELFF. Written as DNA, the CDR3 is TGTGCCAGCACCCGTGAGGGACTAGCGGGAGTAGGGAACACCGGGGAGCTGTTTTTT.

V usage is TRBV5-1 and J usage is TRBJ1-6, with 9 nucleotides matching TRBD1. Germline lookup yields CDR1 SGHRS and CDR2 YFSETQ. J gave up 7 bases and V 3 bases, and 5 bases lay outside the gene matches. The CDR3 has 15 residues. This chain's CDR3 is CASSSRTGANSPLHF. CDR3 DNA: TGCGCCAGCAGCTCCAGGACAGGGGCAAATTCACCCCTCCACTTT.